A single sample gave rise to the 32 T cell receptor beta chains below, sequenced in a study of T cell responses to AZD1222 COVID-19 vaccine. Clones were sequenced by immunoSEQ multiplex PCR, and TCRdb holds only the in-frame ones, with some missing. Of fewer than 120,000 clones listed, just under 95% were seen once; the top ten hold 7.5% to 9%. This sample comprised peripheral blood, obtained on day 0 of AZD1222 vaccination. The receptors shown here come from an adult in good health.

CDR3 coding DNA: TGTGCCAGCAGTTACCGGGGACAGGTCTCTGGAAACACCATATATTTT. Its translation: CASSYRGQVSGNTIYF. The V and J genes are TRBV6-5 and TRBJ1-3; 8 bases map to TRBD1. V gave up 2 bases and J gave up 0 bases; unmatched junction bases: 3. The CDR3 is made up of 16 amino acids. Germline CDR1 reads MNHEY; CDR2 reads SVGAGI.

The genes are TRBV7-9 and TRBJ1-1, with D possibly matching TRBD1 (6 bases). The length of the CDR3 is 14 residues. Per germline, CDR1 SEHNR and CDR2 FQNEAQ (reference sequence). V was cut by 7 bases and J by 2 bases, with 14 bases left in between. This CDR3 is CASNPGTTNTEAFF. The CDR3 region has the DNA TGTGCCAGCAACCCGGGGACAACTAACACTGAAGCTTTCTTT.

Here the CDR3 reads CASNVGTSGPYEQYF. The CDR3 nucleotides are TGTGCCAGCAACGTAGGGACTAGCGGACCCTACGAGCAGTACTTC. The rearrangement uses TRBV11-3 and TRBJ2-7; 11 bases map to TRBD2. Germline V lookup: CDR1 SGHNT, CDR2 YENEEA. The CDR3 covers 15 residues. V shed 7 bases and J 2 bases; nucleotides not matched to a gene: 7.

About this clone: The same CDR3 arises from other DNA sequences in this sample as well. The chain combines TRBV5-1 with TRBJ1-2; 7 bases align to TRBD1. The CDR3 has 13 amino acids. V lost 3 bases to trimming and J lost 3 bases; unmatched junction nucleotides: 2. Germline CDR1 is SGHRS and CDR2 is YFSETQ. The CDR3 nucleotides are TGCGCCAGCAGCTCGGGGACAGACTATGGCTACACCTTC. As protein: CASSSGTDYGYTF.

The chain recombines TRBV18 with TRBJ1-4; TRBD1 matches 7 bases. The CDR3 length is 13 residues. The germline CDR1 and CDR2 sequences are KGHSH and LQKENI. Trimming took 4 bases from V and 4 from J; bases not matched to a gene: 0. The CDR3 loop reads CASSRDSNEKLFF. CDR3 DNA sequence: TGTGCCAGCTCACGGGACAGTAATGAAAAACTGTTTTTT.

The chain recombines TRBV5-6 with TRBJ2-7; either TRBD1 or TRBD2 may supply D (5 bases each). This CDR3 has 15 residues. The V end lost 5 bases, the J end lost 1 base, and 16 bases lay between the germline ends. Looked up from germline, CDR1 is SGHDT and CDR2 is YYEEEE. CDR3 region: CASSSAGTPSYEQYF. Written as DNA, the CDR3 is TGTGCCAGCAGTTCGGCCGGGACCCCTTCCTACGAGCAGTACTTC.

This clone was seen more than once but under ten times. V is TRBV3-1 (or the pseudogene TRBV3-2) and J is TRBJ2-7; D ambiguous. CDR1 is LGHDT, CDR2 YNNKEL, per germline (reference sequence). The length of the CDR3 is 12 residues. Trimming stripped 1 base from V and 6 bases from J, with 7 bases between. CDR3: CASSQVGPEQYF. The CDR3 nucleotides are TGTGCCAGCAGCCAAGTCGGACCCGAGCAGTACTTC.

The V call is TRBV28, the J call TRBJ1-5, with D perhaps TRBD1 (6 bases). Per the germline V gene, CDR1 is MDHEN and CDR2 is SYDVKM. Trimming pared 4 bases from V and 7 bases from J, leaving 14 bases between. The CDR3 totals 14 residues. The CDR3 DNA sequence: TGTGCCAGCAGTTCTCCACCCCAGGGGCAGCCCCAGCATTTT. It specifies CASSSPPQGQPQHF.

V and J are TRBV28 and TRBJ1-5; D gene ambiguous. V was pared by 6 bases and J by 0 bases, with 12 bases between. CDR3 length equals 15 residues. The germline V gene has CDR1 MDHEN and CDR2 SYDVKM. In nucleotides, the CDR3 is TGTGCCAGCAGATATACAGATTATAGCAATCAGCCCCAGCATTTT. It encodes CASRYTDYSNQPQHF. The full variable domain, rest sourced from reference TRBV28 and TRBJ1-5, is DVKVTQSSRYLVKRTGEKVFLECVQDMDHENMFWYRQDPGLGLRLIYFSYDVKMKEKGDIPEGYSVSREKKERFSLILESASTNQTSMYLCASRYTDYSNQPQHFGDGTRLSIL.

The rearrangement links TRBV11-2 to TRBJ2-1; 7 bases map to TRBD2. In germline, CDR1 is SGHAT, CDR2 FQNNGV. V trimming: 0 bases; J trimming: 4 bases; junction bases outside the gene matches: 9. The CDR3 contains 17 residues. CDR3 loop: CASSLEEKRDSYNEQFF. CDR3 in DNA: TGTGCCAGCAGCTTAGAAGAAAAGCGGGACTCATACAATGAGCAGTTCTTC.

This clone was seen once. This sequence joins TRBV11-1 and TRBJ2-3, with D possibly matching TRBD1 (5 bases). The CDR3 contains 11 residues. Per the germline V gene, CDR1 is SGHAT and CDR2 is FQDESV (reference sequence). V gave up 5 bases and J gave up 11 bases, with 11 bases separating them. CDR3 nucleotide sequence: TGTGCCAGCAGCCTAGGGGTGGGGCAGTATTTT. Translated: CASSLGVGQYF.

DNA of the CDR3: TGTGCCAGCAGCTTTAAGGGGGCCGAGCAGTACTTC. Amino acids: CASSFKGAEQYF. This chain links TRBV11-3 with TRBJ2-7; TRBD1 aligns across 7 bases. The CDR3 covers 12 residues. Germline V CDR1 and CDR2: SGHNT, YENEEA. Germline trimming cut 3 bases from V and 6 bases from J; bases unmatched to any gene: 2.

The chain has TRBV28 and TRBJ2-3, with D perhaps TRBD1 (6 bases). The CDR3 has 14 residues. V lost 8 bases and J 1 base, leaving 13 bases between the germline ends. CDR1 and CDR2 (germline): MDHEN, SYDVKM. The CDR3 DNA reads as TGTGCCAGCTCTTTGGGGGCGGGCACAGATACGCAGTATTTT. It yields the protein CASSLGAGTDTQYF.

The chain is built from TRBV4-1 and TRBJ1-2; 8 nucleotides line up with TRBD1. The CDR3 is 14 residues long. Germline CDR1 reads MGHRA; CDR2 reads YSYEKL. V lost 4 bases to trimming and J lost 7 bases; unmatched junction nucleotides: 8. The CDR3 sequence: CASSPGQGYGGYTF. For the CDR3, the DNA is TGCGCCAGCAGCCCTGGACAGGGTTACGGTGGCTACACCTTC.

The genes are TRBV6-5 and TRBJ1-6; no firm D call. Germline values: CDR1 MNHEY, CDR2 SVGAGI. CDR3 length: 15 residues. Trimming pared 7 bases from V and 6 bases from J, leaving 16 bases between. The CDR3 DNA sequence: TGTGCCAGCAAGCAGAATTCAGAAATTAATTCACCCCTCCACTTT. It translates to CASKQNSEINSPLHF.

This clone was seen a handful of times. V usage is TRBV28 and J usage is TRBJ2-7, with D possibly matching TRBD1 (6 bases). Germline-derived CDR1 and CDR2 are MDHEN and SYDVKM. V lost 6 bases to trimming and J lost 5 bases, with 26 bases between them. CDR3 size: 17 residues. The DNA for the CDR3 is TGTGCCAGCAGCTCACCCCTACAGGGTTTTGTGGGAGACGAGCAGTACTTC. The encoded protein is CASSSPLQGFVGDEQYF.

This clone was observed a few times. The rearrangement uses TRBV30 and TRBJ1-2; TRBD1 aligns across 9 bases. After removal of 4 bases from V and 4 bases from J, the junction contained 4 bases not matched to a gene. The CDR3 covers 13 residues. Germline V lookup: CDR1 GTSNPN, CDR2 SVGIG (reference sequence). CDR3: CAWNRGQGYGYTF. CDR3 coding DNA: TGTGCCTGGAACCGGGGACAGGGCTATGGCTACACCTTC.

As DNA, the CDR3 is TGTGCCAGCAGCAGGGGCCGGGGCTACACCTTC. This sequence encodes CASSRGRGYTF. The V call is TRBV7-9, the J call TRBJ1-2; possible D gene TRBD1, 5 bases. Trimming removed 5 bases from V and 8 bases from J, with 9 bases in between. The CDR3 consists of 11 residues. CDR1 is SEHNR and CDR2 is FQNEAQ in the germline V gene (reference sequence).

Written as DNA, the CDR3 is TGTGCCAGTAGTTCGCGGACAGACCTTAATGAAAAACTGTTTTTT. As protein: CASSSRTDLNEKLFF. V and J are TRBV19 and TRBJ1-4, with D possibly TRBD1 on 6 matching bases. Per germline, CDR1 LNHDA and CDR2 SQIVND (reference sequence). V was cut by 5 bases and J by 4 bases, with 14 bases left in between. The CDR3 is 15 amino acids.

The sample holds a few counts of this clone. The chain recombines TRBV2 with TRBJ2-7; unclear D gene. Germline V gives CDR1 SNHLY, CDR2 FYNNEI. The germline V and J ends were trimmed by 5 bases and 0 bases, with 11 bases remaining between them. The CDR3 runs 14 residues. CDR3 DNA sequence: TGTGCCAGCAGTCAGAGTAGCTTCTCCTACGAGCAGTACTTC. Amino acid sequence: CASSQSSFSYEQYF.

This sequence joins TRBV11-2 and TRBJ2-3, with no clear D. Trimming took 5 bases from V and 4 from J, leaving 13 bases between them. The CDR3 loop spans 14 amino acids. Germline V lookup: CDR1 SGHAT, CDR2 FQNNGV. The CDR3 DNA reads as TGTGCCAGCAGCCCCCGAACAGAGGCAGATACGCAGTATTTT. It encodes CASSPRTEADTQYF.

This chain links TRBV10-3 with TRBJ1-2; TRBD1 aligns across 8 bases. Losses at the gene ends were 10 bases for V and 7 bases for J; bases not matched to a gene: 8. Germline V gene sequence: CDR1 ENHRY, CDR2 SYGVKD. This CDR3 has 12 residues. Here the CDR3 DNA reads TGTGCCACCATGGACAGGGCGTCTGGCTACACCTTC. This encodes CATMDRASGYTF.

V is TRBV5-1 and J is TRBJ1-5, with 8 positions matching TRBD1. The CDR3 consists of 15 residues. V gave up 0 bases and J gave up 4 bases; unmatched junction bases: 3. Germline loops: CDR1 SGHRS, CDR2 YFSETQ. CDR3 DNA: TGCGCCAGCAGCTTGGGGACAGGGTCAAATCAGCCCCAGCATTTT. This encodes CASSLGTGSNQPQHF.

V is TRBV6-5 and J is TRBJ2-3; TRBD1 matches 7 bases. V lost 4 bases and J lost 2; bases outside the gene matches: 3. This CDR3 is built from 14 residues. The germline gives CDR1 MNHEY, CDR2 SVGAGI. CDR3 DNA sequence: TGTGCCAGCAGTTTAGGACAGGTCACAGATACGCAGTATTTT. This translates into CASSLGQVTDTQYF.

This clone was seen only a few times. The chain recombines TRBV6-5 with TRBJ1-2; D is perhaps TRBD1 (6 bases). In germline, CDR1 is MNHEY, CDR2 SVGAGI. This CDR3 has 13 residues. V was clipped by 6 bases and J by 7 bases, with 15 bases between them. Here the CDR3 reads CASRDDRPFGYTF. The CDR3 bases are TGTGCCAGCAGAGATGACAGGCCTTTTGGCTACACCTTC.

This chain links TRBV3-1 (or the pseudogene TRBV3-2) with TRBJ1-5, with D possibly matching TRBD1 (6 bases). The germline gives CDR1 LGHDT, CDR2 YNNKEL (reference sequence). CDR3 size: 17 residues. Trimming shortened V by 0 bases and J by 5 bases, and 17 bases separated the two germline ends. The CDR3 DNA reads TGTGCCAGCAGCCAAGATCGAGGGGGAACAGTTGATCAGCCCCAGCATTTT. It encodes CASSQDRGGTVDQPQHF.

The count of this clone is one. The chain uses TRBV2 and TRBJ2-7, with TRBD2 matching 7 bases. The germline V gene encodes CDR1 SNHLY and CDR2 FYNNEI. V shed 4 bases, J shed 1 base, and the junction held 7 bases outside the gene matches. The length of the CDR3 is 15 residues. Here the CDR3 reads CASSGLADASYEQYF. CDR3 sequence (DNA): TGTGCCAGCAGTGGCCTAGCGGACGCTTCCTACGAGCAGTACTTC.

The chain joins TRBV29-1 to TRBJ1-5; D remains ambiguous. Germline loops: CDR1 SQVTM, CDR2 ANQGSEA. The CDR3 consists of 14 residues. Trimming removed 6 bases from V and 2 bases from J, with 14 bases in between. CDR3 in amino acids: CSVPGGEGNQPQHF. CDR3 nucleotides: TGCAGCGTCCCCGGCGGGGAGGGCAATCAGCCCCAGCATTTT.

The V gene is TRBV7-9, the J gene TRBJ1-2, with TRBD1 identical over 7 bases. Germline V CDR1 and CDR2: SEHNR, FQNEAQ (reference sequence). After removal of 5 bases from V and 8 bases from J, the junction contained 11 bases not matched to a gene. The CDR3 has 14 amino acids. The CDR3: CASSGTTGMDGYTF. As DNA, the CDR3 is TGTGCCAGCAGCGGAACGACAGGGATGGACGGCTACACCTTC.

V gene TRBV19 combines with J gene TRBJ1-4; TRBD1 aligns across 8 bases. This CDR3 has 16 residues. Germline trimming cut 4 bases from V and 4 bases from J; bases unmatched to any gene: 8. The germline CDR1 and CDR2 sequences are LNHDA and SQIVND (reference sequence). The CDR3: CASSKTSGQGNEKLFF. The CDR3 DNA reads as TGTGCCAGTAGTAAAACATCCGGACAGGGTAATGAAAAACTGTTTTTT.

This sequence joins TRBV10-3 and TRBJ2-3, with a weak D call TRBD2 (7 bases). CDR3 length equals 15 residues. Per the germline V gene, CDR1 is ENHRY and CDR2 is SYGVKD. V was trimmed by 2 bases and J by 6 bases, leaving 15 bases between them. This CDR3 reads CAISEKRGAWDTQYF. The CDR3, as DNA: TGTGCCATCAGTGAGAAACGGGGGGCCTGGGATACGCAGTATTTT.

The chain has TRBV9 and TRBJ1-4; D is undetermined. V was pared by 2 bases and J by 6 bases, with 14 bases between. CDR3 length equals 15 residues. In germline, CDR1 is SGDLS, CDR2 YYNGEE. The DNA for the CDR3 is TGTGCCAGCAGCGTCTCGTCGACGTCTGATGAAAAACTGTTTTTT. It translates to CASSVSSTSDEKLFF.